These 28 T cell receptor beta chains came from one sample sequenced in a study of Ad26.COV2.S vaccination and SARS-CoV-2 variants. The table came from immunoSEQ multiplex PCR; TCRdb's copy has only in-frame clones and leaves some out. The data hold 300,000 to 400,000 clones, with 75% to 90% observed a single time. Documented treatment: around 19 received Ad26.COV2.S at low or high dose, single or two shots; 5 received placebo; per-sample allocation not given. The samples date from day 63 after the first vaccine or placebo injection. Sequencing was performed on peripheral blood, taken in a trial of Ad26.COV2.S vaccine versus placebo. These TCRs come from a person between 18 and 65 years old who received the Ad26.COV2.S COVID-19 vaccine or a placebo.

V gene TRBV7-3 combines with J gene TRBJ2-5; D may match TRBD1 or TRBD2 (5 bases each). CDR1 SGHTA and CDR2 FQGTGA come from the germline V gene. The CDR3 is 14 amino acids. Trimming cost V 4 bases and J 1 base, with 10 bases left between them. CDR3 amino acids: CASSSGPLQETQYF. The CDR3 DNA reads TGTGCCAGCAGCTCGGGGCCCCTCCAAGAGACCCAGTACTTC.

This sequence joins TRBV28 and TRBJ2-7; no firm D call. V lost 3 bases, J lost 2 bases, and 8 bases lay in between. CDR1 is MDHEN and CDR2 is SYDVKM in the germline V gene. The CDR3 runs 13 residues. DNA for the CDR3: TGTGCCAGCAGTTTTGGCAGAACCTACGAGCAGTACTTC. Its translation is CASSFGRTYEQYF.

The J gene is TRBJ2-7, the V gene TRBV10-3, with D tentatively TRBD2 (6 bases). V lost 2 bases, J lost 5 bases, and 19 bases lay in between. Germline CDR1 and CDR2: ENHRY and SYGVKD. The CDR3 extends over 16 amino acids. Written as DNA, the CDR3 is TGTGCCATCAGTGAGGCGACCTCCGGGGGACCCCACGAGCAGTACTTC. Protein product: CAISEATSGGPHEQYF.

The rearrangement uses TRBV25-1 and TRBJ2-5; D uncertain. V lost 1 base, J lost 4 bases, and 16 bases lay in between. Germline CDR1 MGHDK, CDR2 SYGVNS. The CDR3 runs 16 residues. In DNA, the CDR3 is TGTGCCAGCAGTGAATTAAGGACGGGCCCTCGAGAGACCCAGTACTTC. Protein sequence: CASSELRTGPRETQYF. Combining the CDR3 with reference TRBV25-1 and TRBJ2-5 gives the whole variable domain EADIYQTPRYLVIGTGKKITLECSQTMGHDKMYWYQQDPGMELHLIHYSYGVNSTEKGDLSSESTVSRIRTEHFPLTLESARPSHTSQYLCASSELRTGPRETQYFGPGTRLLVL.

The chain combines TRBV27 with TRBJ2-5; D possibly matches TRBD1 or TRBD2 (5 bases each). CDR1 MNHEY and CDR2 SMNVEV come from the germline V gene (reference sequence). The CDR3 is 16 amino acids. Trimming removed 2 bases from V and 7 bases from J, with 20 bases in between. CDR3 bases: TGTGCCAGCAGTTTAAATCCATTCGGGGCTTTGGGGACCCAGTACTTC. This gives the protein CASSLNPFGALGTQYF.

As regards this clone: The sample holds other DNA sequences that translate to the same CDR3. CDR3 DNA sequence: TGTGCCAGCAGCTTCCGGACAGGGGAGGGCTACGAGCAGTACTTC. Protein: CASSFRTGEGYEQYF. The rearrangement uses TRBV7-2 and TRBJ2-7; 9 positions agree with TRBD1. This CDR3 comprises 15 residues. CDR1 and CDR2 from the germline V gene are SGHTA and FQGNSA. The V and J ends lost 3 bases and 3 bases, in that order; junction bases with no gene match: 6. The variable domain in full, with the rest retrieved from reference TRBV7-2 and TRBJ2-7, is GAGVSQSPSNKVTEKGKDVELRCDPISGHTALYWYRQSLGQGLEFLIYFQGNSAPDKSGLPSDRFSAERTGGSVSTLTIQRTQQEDSAVYLCASSFRTGEGYEQYFGPGTRLTVT.

This sequence joins TRBV11-1 and TRBJ1-1; D gene unclear. The CDR3 consists of 15 residues. Germline CDR1 SGHAT, CDR2 FQDESV (reference sequence). V shed 2 bases and J shed 2 bases, with 12 bases lying between them. Written as DNA, the CDR3 is TGTGCCAGCAGCTTAAGTCCTACGGATAACACTGAAGCTTTCTTT. This gives the protein CASSLSPTDNTEAFF.

J is TRBJ1-3 and V is TRBV7-3; tentatively, D is TRBD1 (5 bases). Germline assignment: CDR1 SGHTA and CDR2 FQGTGA. V was cut by 3 bases and J by 4 bases, with 10 bases left in between. The CDR3 sequence is 14 residues long. This CDR3 is CASSLGGPGNTIYF. The DNA of the CDR3 is TGTGCCAGCAGCTTGGGGGGACCGGGAAACACCATATATTTT.

The chain links TRBV24-1 to TRBJ1-1; 7 bases are a match to TRBD1. Germline V gives CDR1 KGHDR, CDR2 SFDVKD. The CDR3 is 15 residues long. With V trimmed by 2 bases and J by 7 bases, 9 bases remained unmatched. The CDR3 loop reads CATSDSRQGVSEAFF. CDR3 nucleotides: TGTGCCACCAGTGATTCGAGGCAGGGGGTGAGTGAAGCTTTCTTT.

This chain links TRBV18 with TRBJ2-6, with 10 bases that match TRBD1. Germline trimming cut 6 bases from V and 0 bases from J; bases unmatched to any gene: 5. Germline V gene data show CDR1 as KGHSH and CDR2 as LQKENI. The CDR3 loop spans 17 amino acids. The CDR3 sequence is CASSPGTGASGANVLTF. As DNA, the CDR3 is TGTGCCAGCTCCCCAGGGACAGGGGCCTCTGGGGCCAACGTCCTGACTTTC. Looking up the rest from reference TRBV18 and TRBJ2-6 gives the full variable domain: NAGVMQNPRHLVRRRGQEARLRCSPMKGHSHVYWYRQLPEEGLKFMVYLQKENIIDESGMPKERFSAEFPKEGPSILRIQQVVRGDSAAYFCASSPGTGASGANVLTFGAGSRLTVL.

This chain uses TRBV18 with TRBJ1-1; tentative D call: TRBD1 (6 bases). Trimming removed 5 bases at V and 5 bases at J, with 15 bases between. This CDR3 comprises 14 residues. Germline CDR1 KGHSH, CDR2 LQKENI. CDR3 sequence: CASSAEGGVTEAFF. The CDR3, as DNA: TGTGCCAGCTCAGCCGAGGGGGGCGTTACTGAAGCTTTCTTT.

V gene TRBV6-5 combines with J gene TRBJ2-1, with D possibly being TRBD1 or TRBD2 (5 bases each). With 8 bases removed from V and 9 bases from J, the gap between germline ends came to 11 bases. The CDR3 loop spans 11 amino acids. CDR1 is MNHEY and CDR2 is SVGAGI in the germline V gene. The CDR3 nucleotides read TGTGCCAGCCTTAAGGGACGTGAGCAGTTCTTC. Its translation: CASLKGREQFF.

This chain uses TRBV27 with TRBJ2-3; TRBD2 is a possible D gene (6 bases). With 5 bases removed from V and 6 bases from J, the gap between germline ends came to 24 bases. The CDR3 totals 17 residues. Germline loops: CDR1 MNHEY, CDR2 SMNVEV (reference sequence). The CDR3 region is CASSPPPGEAVLDTQYF. The DNA for the CDR3 is TGTGCCAGCAGTCCCCCGCCGGGAGAAGCAGTTTTGGATACGCAGTATTTT.

The chain links TRBV28 to TRBJ2-3; D perhaps matches TRBD2 (7 bases). The CDR3 runs to 14 residues. Germline CDR1 MDHEN, CDR2 SYDVKM. Trimming left V 5 bases short and J 1 base short, with 10 bases between. CDR3 in amino acids: CASSPGGRTDTQYF. The DNA of the CDR3 is TGTGCCAGCAGTCCGGGGGGCCGCACAGATACGCAGTATTTT.

V gene TRBV9 combines with J gene TRBJ2-1, with a weak D call TRBD2 (6 bases). The CDR3 extends over 15 amino acids. Germline V CDR1 and CDR2: SGDLS, YYNGEE. V was pared by 0 bases and J by 4 bases, with 11 bases between. The CDR3 spells CASSVGGTQYNEQFF. In DNA, the CDR3 is TGTGCCAGCAGCGTAGGGGGGACTCAATACAATGAGCAGTTCTTC.

CDR3 sequence reads: CATSDWQNYGYTF. DNA of the CDR3: TGTGCCACCAGTGATTGGCAGAACTATGGCTACACCTTC. This sequence joins TRBV24-1 and TRBJ1-2; D is unclear. The CDR3 has 13 amino acids. V was shortened by 2 bases and J by 2 bases, with 5 bases between the two germline ends. Germline assignment: CDR1 KGHDR and CDR2 SFDVKD.

The rearrangement links TRBV28 to TRBJ1-4; D possibly corresponds to TRBD1 (6 bases). The CDR3 extends over 15 amino acids. V gave up 5 bases and J gave up 0 bases, with 10 bases separating them. CDR1 and CDR2 from the germline V gene are MDHEN and SYDVKM. CDR3 protein: CASSRQATTNEKLFF. CDR3 nucleotides: TGTGCCAGCAGTAGACAGGCGACAACTAATGAAAAACTGTTTTTT.

The rearrangement joins TRBV3-1 (or the pseudogene TRBV3-2) to TRBJ2-7, with 11 bases identical to TRBD2. This CDR3 comprises 16 residues. The V segment lost 4 bases and the J segment 4 bases; nucleotides outside the gene matches: 9. CDR1 LGHDT and CDR2 YNNKEL come from the germline V gene (reference sequence). DNA of the CDR3: TGTGCCAGCAGCCTCTCCCAGGCTAGCGGGAGGTACGAGCAGTACTTC. Translation gives CASSLSQASGRYEQYF.

The chain has TRBV7-3 and TRBJ2-2; weak D call: TRBD1 (6 bases). V lost 5 bases and J lost 7, with 11 bases in between. Germline CDR1 and CDR2: SGHTA and FQGTGA. This CDR3 has 13 amino acids. The CDR3 here is CASSVTGGGELFF. The CDR3, as DNA: TGTGCCAGCAGCGTGACAGGCGGCGGGGAGCTGTTTTTT.

This sequence joins TRBV24-1 and TRBJ2-2; D is unclear. The length of the CDR3 is 11 residues. Germline CDR1 and CDR2: KGHDR and SFDVKD. V gave up 12 bases and J gave up 5 bases, with 9 bases separating them. CDR3 loop: CASASTGELFF. CDR3 in DNA: TGTGCCTCGGCATCGACCGGGGAGCTGTTTTTT.

On this clone: The sample carries other DNA sequences with the same CDR3. The V gene is TRBV28, the J gene TRBJ1-2; no clear D gene. Trimming pared 5 bases from V and 1 base from J, leaving 5 bases between. Per the germline V gene, CDR1 is MDHEN and CDR2 is SYDVKM. This CDR3 spans 12 amino acids. The CDR3 sequence: CASSPSNYGYTF. DNA of the CDR3: TGTGCCAGCAGTCCAAGTAACTATGGCTACACCTTC.

CDR3 DNA: TGCGCCAGCAGCCACCGAACCGGGGAAAACAATGAGCAGTTCTTC. It translates to CASSHRTGENNEQFF. The V and J genes are TRBV4-3 and TRBJ2-1; D is possibly TRBD2 (5 bases). The CDR3 has 15 residues. V lost 3 bases and J 5 bases, leaving 14 bases between the germline ends. Germline V gene sequence: CDR1 LGHNA, CDR2 YSLEER.

This sequence joins TRBV7-9 and TRBJ1-1; 10 positions agree with TRBD1. V gave up 6 bases and J gave up 5 bases; unmatched junction bases: 12. The germline CDR1 and CDR2 sequences are SEHNR and FQNEAQ (reference sequence). This CDR3 has 16 residues. The CDR3 DNA reads as TGTGCCAGCAGGCCTGACAGGGGGCTAATGTATACTGAAGCTTTCTTT. It encodes CASRPDRGLMYTEAFF.

Note on this clone: Other DNA sequences in this specimen translate into the identical CDR3. The gene calls are TRBV4-3 and TRBJ2-1; a possible D gene is TRBD2 (6 bases). The CDR3 runs 15 residues. The germline CDR1 and CDR2 sequences are LGHNA and YSLEER. V was trimmed by 1 base and J by 0 bases, leaving 7 bases between them. CDR3 residues: CASSQGGNSYNEQFF. Here the CDR3 DNA reads TGCGCCAGCAGCCAAGGCGGGAACTCCTACAATGAGCAGTTCTTC.

The rearrangement uses TRBV6-1 and TRBJ1-4, with D possibly being TRBD1 (6 bases). V lost 2 bases and J 8 bases, leaving 15 bases between the germline ends. Germline loops: CDR1 MNHNS, CDR2 SASEGT. CDR3 length equals 15 residues. CDR3: CASSERGHRREKLFF. In DNA form, the CDR3 reads TGTGCCAGCAGTGAAAGGGGACACCGTCGAGAAAAACTGTTTTTT.

The chain has TRBV10-3 and TRBJ1-2; TRBD1 might be the D (5 bases). The V and J ends lost 4 bases and 14 bases respectively, with 14 bases between them. CDR1 ENHRY and CDR2 SYGVKD come from the germline V gene. The CDR3 sequence is 11 residues long. CDR3 sequence: CAISGGRAFTF. CDR3 nucleotide sequence: TGTGCCATCAGTGGCGGCAGGGCTTTTACCTTC.

This sequence joins TRBV20-1 and TRBJ2-7; D might be TRBD1 (6 bases). CDR3 length: 11 residues. V was cut by 6 bases and J by 9 bases, with 15 bases left in between. Germline V gives CDR1 DFQATT, CDR2 SNEGSKA (reference sequence). The CDR3 protein is CSAAGQRRQYF. CDR3 nucleotides: TGCAGTGCCGCCGGACAGAGACGGCAGTACTTC.

The count of this clone is one. This chain links TRBV11-2 with TRBJ2-7; TRBD1 matches at 9 bases. CDR1 and CDR2 (germline): SGHAT, FQNNGV. This CDR3 has 16 amino acids. The trim removed 4 bases at V and 0 bases at J, leaving 7 bases unmatched. The CDR3 coding sequence is TGTGCCAGCAGCTCGACAGGGGGTTCCTACTCCTACGAGCAGTACTTC. It translates to CASSSTGGSYSYEQYF.